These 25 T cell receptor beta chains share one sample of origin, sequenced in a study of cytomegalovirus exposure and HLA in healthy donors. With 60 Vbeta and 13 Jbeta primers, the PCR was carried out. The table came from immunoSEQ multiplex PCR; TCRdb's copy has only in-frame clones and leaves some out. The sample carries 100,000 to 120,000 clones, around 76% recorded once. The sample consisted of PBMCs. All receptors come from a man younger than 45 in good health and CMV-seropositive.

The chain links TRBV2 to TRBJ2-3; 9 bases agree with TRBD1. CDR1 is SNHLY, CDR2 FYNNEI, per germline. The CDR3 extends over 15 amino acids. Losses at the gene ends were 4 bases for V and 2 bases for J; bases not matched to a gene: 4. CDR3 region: CASSGTGGITDTQYF. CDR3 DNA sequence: TGTGCCAGCAGTGGAACAGGGGGCATCACAGATACGCAGTATTTT.

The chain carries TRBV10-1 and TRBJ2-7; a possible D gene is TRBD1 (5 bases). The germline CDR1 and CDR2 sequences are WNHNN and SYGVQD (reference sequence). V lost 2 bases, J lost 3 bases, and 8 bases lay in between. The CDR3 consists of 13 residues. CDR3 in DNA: TGCGCCAGCAGTGAGCAGGGAATCTACGAGCAGTACTTC. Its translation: CASSEQGIYEQYF.

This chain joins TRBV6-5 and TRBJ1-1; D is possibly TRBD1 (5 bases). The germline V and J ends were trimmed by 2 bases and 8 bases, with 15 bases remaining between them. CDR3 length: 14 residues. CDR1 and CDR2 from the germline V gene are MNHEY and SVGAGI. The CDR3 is CASSYDHRSTEAFF. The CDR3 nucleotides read TGTGCCAGCAGTTACGACCACAGGAGTACCGAAGCTTTCTTT.

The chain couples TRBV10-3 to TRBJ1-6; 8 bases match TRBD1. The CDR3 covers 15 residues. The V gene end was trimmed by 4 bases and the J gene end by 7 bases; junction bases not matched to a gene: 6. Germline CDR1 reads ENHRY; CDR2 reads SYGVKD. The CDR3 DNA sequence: TGTGCCATCAGTGTCGACAGGGGTGGAAATTCACCCCTCCACTTT. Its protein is CAISVDRGGNSPLHF.

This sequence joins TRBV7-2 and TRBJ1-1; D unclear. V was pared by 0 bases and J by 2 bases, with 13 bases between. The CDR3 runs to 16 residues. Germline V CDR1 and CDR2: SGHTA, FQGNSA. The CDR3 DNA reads TGTGCCAGCAGCTTAGCGTATAATCCCCGTAACACTGAAGCTTTCTTT. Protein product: CASSLAYNPRNTEAFF. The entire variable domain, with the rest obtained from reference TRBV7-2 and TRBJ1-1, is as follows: GAGVSQSPSNKVTEKGKDVELRCDPISGHTALYWYRQSLGQGLEFLIYFQGNSAPDKSGLPSDRFSAERTGGSVSTLTIQRTQQEDSAVYLCASSLAYNPRNTEAFFGQGTRLTVV.

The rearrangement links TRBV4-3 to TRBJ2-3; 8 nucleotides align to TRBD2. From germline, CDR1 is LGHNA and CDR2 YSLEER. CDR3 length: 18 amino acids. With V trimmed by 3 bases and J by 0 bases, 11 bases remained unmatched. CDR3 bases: TGCGCCAGCAGCCAGGGCGGGGGGCCCTTCTATAGCACAGATACGCAGTATTTT. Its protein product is CASSQGGGPFYSTDTQYF.

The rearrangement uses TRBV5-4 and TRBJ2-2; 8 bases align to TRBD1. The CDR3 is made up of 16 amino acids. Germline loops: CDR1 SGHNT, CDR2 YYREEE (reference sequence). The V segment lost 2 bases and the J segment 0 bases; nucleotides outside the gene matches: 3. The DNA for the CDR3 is TGTGCCAGCAGCTTCCTGACAGGGGCGAACACCGGGGAGCTGTTTTTT. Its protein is CASSFLTGANTGELFF.

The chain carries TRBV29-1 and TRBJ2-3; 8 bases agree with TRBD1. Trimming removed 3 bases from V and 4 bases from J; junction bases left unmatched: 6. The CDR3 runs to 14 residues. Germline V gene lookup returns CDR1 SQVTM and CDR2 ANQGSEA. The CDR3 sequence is CSVEWTGKADTQYF. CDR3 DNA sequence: TGCAGCGTTGAGTGGACAGGGAAGGCAGATACGCAGTATTTT.

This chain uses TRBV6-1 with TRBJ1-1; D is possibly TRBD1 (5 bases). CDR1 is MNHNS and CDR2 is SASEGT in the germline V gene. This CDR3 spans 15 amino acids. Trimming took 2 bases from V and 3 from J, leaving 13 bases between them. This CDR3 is CASSELWGGDTEAFF. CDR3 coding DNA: TGTGCCAGCAGTGAATTATGGGGCGGGGACACTGAAGCTTTCTTT.

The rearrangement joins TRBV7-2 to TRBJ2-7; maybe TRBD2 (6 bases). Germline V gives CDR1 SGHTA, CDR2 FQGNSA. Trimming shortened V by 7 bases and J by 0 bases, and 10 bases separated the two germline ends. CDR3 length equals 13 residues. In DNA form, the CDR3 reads TGTGCCAGCACCCCGGACTACTCCTACGAGCAGTACTTC. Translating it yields CASTPDYSYEQYF.

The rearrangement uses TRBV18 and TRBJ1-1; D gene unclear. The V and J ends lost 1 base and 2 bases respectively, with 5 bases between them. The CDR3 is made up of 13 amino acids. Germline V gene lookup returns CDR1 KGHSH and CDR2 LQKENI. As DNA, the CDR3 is TGTGCCAGCTCACCACTTACTAACACTGAAGCTTTCTTT. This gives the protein CASSPLTNTEAFF.

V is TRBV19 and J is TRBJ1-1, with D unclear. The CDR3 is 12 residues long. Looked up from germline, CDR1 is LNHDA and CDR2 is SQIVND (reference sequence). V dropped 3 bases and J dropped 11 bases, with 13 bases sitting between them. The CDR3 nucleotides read TGTGCCAGTAGTATCGACCTTCACGGGGCTTTCTTT. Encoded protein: CASSIDLHGAFF.

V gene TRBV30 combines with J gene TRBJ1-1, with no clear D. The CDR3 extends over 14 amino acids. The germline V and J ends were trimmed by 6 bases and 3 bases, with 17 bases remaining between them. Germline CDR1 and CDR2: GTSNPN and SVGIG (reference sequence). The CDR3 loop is CACFILEVYTEAFF. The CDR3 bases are TGTGCCTGCTTCATTTTGGAGGTTTACACTGAAGCTTTCTTT.

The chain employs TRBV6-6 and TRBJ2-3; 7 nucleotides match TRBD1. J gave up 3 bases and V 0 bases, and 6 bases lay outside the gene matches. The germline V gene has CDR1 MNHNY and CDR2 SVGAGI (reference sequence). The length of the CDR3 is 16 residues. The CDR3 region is CASSYSTGLSTDTQYF. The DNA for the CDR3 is TGTGCCAGCAGTTACTCGACAGGGTTAAGTACAGATACGCAGTATTTT.

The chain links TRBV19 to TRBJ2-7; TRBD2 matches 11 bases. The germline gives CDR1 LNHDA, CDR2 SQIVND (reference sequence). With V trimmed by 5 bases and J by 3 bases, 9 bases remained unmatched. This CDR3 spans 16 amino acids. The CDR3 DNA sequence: TGTGCCAGTAGTCCGGGGCTAGCGGGGGGCGACTACGAGCAGTACTTC. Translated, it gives CASSPGLAGGDYEQYF. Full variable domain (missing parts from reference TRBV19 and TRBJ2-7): DGGITQSPKYLFRKEGQNVTLSCEQNLNHDAMYWYRQDPGQGLRLIYYSQIVNDFQKGDIAEGYSVSREKKESFPLTVTSAQKNPTAFYLCASSPGLAGGDYEQYFGPGTRLTVT.

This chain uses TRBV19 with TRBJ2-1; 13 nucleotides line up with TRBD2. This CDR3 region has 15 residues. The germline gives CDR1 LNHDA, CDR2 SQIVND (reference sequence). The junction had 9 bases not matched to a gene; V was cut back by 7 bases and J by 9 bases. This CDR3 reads CASTLGLAGESEQFF. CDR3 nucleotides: TGTGCCAGTACCTTAGGACTAGCGGGGGAGAGTGAGCAGTTCTTC.

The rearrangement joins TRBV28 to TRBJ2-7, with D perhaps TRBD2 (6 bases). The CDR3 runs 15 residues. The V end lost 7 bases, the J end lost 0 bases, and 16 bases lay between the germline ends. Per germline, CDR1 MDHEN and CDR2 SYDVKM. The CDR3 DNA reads TGTGCCAGCAACGTCCGGGACGGGAGCTCCTACGAGCAGTACTTC. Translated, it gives CASNVRDGSSYEQYF.

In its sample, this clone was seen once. The CDR3 nucleotides read TGTGCCAGCAGCCTCCGACTAGCGGGGGAAGGGGAGACCCAGTACTTC. It is translated as CASSLRLAGEGETQYF. V gene TRBV7-6 combines with J gene TRBJ2-5; 12 bases align to TRBD2. The CDR3 covers 16 residues. Trimming removed 5 bases from V and 5 bases from J; junction bases left unmatched: 9. Germline assignment: CDR1 SGHVS and CDR2 FNYEAQ.

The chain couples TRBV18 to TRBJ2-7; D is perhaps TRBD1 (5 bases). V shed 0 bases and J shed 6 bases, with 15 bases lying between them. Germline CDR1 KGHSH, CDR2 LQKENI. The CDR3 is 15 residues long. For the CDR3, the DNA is TGTGCCAGCTCACCACCCAACACAGGATTAGGCGAGCAGTACTTC. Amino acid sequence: CASSPPNTGLGEQYF.

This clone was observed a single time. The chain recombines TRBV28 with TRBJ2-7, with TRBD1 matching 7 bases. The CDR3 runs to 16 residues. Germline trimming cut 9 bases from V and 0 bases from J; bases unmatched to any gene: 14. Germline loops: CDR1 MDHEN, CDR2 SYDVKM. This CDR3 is CASSSSGTAPSYEQYF. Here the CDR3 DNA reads TGTGCCAGTTCGTCTTCCGGGACAGCCCCCTCCTACGAGCAGTACTTC.

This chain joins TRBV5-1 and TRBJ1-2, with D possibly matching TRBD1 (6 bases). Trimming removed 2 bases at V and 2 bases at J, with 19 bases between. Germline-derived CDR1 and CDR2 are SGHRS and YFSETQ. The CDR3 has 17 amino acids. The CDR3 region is CASSFPDSPGANYGYTF. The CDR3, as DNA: TGCGCCAGCAGCTTTCCGGACAGTCCCGGTGCGAACTATGGCTACACCTTC.

DNA of the CDR3: TGTGCCAGCTCACCCCCGGCAGGGGGCCCAGATACGCAGTATTTT. Protein product: CASSPPAGGPDTQYF. The rearrangement uses TRBV18 and TRBJ2-3, with 8 bases that match TRBD1. The CDR3 covers 15 residues. Germline V lookup: CDR1 KGHSH, CDR2 LQKENI. The V and J ends lost 3 bases and 4 bases, in that order; junction bases with no gene match: 6.

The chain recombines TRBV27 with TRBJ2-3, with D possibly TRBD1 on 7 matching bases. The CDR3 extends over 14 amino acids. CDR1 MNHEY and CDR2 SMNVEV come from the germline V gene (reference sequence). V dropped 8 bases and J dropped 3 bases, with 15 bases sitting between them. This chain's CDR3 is CASARGAWTDTQYF. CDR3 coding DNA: TGTGCCAGCGCCAGGGGGGCCTGGACAGATACGCAGTATTTT.

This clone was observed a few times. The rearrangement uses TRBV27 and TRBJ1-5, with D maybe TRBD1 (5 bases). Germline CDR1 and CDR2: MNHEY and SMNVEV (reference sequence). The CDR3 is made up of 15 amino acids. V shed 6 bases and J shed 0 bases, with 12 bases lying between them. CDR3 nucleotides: TGTGCCAGCAGCTCCAGGGAACTTAGCAATCAGCCCCAGCATTTT. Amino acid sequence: CASSSRELSNQPQHF.

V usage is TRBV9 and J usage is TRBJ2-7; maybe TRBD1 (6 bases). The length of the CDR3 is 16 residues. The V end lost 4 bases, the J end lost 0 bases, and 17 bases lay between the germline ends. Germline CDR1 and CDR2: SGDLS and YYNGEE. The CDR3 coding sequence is TGTGCCAGCAGCCTCTATGGACAGACCAACTCCTACGAGCAGTACTTC. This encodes CASSLYGQTNSYEQYF.